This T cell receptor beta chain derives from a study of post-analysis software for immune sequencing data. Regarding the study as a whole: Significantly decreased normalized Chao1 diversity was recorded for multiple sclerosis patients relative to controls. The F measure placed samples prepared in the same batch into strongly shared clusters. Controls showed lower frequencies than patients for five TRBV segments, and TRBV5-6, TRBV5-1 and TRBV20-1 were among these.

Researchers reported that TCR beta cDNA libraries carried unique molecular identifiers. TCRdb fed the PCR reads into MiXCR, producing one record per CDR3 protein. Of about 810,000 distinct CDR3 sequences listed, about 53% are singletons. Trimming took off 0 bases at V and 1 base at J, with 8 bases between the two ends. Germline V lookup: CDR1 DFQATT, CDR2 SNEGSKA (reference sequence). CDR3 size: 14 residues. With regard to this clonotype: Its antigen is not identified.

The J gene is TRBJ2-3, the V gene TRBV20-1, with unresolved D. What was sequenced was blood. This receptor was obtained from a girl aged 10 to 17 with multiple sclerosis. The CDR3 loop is CSARDPWRTDTQYF. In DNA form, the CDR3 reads TGCAGTGCTAGAGATCCCTGGCGCACAGATACGCAGTATTTT.